The 2 T cell receptor beta chains below come from one sample, sequenced in a study of post-analysis software for immune sequencing data. Findings and caveats of the study: TRBV segments more frequent in patients than in controls numbered five and included TRBV5-6, TRBV5-1 and TRBV20-1.

cDNA libraries for TCR beta contained unique molecular identifiers. TCRdb re-analysed the PCR reads in MiXCR, keeping a single row per CDR3 protein. The repertoire holds over 700,000 distinct CDR3 sequences, 30% seen once, with 0.56% in the top ten. The antigens for these receptors are not known. The sequencing sample was made of blood. These receptors originate from a girl aged 10 to 17 with multiple sclerosis.

The chain combines TRBV27 with TRBJ2-3; TRBD1 is a possible D gene (6 bases). Deletions cut 3 bases from V and 3 bases from J, with 13 bases between. Per germline, CDR1 MNHEY and CDR2 SMNVEV (reference sequence). The CDR3 is 15 amino acids. CDR3 nucleotides: TGTGCCAGCAGTTTCGAACCCCAGGGGACAGATACGCAGTATTTT. This translates into CASSFEPQGTDTQYF.

The rearrangement uses TRBV5-6 and TRBJ1-1; D unclear. Germline values: CDR1 SGHDT, CDR2 YYEEEE. The CDR3 covers 12 residues. Trimming cost V 2 bases and J 10 bases, with 12 bases left between them. The CDR3 loop is CASSFRLKGAFF. The DNA of the CDR3 is TGTGCCAGCAGCTTTCGCTTGAAGGGAGCTTTCTTT.